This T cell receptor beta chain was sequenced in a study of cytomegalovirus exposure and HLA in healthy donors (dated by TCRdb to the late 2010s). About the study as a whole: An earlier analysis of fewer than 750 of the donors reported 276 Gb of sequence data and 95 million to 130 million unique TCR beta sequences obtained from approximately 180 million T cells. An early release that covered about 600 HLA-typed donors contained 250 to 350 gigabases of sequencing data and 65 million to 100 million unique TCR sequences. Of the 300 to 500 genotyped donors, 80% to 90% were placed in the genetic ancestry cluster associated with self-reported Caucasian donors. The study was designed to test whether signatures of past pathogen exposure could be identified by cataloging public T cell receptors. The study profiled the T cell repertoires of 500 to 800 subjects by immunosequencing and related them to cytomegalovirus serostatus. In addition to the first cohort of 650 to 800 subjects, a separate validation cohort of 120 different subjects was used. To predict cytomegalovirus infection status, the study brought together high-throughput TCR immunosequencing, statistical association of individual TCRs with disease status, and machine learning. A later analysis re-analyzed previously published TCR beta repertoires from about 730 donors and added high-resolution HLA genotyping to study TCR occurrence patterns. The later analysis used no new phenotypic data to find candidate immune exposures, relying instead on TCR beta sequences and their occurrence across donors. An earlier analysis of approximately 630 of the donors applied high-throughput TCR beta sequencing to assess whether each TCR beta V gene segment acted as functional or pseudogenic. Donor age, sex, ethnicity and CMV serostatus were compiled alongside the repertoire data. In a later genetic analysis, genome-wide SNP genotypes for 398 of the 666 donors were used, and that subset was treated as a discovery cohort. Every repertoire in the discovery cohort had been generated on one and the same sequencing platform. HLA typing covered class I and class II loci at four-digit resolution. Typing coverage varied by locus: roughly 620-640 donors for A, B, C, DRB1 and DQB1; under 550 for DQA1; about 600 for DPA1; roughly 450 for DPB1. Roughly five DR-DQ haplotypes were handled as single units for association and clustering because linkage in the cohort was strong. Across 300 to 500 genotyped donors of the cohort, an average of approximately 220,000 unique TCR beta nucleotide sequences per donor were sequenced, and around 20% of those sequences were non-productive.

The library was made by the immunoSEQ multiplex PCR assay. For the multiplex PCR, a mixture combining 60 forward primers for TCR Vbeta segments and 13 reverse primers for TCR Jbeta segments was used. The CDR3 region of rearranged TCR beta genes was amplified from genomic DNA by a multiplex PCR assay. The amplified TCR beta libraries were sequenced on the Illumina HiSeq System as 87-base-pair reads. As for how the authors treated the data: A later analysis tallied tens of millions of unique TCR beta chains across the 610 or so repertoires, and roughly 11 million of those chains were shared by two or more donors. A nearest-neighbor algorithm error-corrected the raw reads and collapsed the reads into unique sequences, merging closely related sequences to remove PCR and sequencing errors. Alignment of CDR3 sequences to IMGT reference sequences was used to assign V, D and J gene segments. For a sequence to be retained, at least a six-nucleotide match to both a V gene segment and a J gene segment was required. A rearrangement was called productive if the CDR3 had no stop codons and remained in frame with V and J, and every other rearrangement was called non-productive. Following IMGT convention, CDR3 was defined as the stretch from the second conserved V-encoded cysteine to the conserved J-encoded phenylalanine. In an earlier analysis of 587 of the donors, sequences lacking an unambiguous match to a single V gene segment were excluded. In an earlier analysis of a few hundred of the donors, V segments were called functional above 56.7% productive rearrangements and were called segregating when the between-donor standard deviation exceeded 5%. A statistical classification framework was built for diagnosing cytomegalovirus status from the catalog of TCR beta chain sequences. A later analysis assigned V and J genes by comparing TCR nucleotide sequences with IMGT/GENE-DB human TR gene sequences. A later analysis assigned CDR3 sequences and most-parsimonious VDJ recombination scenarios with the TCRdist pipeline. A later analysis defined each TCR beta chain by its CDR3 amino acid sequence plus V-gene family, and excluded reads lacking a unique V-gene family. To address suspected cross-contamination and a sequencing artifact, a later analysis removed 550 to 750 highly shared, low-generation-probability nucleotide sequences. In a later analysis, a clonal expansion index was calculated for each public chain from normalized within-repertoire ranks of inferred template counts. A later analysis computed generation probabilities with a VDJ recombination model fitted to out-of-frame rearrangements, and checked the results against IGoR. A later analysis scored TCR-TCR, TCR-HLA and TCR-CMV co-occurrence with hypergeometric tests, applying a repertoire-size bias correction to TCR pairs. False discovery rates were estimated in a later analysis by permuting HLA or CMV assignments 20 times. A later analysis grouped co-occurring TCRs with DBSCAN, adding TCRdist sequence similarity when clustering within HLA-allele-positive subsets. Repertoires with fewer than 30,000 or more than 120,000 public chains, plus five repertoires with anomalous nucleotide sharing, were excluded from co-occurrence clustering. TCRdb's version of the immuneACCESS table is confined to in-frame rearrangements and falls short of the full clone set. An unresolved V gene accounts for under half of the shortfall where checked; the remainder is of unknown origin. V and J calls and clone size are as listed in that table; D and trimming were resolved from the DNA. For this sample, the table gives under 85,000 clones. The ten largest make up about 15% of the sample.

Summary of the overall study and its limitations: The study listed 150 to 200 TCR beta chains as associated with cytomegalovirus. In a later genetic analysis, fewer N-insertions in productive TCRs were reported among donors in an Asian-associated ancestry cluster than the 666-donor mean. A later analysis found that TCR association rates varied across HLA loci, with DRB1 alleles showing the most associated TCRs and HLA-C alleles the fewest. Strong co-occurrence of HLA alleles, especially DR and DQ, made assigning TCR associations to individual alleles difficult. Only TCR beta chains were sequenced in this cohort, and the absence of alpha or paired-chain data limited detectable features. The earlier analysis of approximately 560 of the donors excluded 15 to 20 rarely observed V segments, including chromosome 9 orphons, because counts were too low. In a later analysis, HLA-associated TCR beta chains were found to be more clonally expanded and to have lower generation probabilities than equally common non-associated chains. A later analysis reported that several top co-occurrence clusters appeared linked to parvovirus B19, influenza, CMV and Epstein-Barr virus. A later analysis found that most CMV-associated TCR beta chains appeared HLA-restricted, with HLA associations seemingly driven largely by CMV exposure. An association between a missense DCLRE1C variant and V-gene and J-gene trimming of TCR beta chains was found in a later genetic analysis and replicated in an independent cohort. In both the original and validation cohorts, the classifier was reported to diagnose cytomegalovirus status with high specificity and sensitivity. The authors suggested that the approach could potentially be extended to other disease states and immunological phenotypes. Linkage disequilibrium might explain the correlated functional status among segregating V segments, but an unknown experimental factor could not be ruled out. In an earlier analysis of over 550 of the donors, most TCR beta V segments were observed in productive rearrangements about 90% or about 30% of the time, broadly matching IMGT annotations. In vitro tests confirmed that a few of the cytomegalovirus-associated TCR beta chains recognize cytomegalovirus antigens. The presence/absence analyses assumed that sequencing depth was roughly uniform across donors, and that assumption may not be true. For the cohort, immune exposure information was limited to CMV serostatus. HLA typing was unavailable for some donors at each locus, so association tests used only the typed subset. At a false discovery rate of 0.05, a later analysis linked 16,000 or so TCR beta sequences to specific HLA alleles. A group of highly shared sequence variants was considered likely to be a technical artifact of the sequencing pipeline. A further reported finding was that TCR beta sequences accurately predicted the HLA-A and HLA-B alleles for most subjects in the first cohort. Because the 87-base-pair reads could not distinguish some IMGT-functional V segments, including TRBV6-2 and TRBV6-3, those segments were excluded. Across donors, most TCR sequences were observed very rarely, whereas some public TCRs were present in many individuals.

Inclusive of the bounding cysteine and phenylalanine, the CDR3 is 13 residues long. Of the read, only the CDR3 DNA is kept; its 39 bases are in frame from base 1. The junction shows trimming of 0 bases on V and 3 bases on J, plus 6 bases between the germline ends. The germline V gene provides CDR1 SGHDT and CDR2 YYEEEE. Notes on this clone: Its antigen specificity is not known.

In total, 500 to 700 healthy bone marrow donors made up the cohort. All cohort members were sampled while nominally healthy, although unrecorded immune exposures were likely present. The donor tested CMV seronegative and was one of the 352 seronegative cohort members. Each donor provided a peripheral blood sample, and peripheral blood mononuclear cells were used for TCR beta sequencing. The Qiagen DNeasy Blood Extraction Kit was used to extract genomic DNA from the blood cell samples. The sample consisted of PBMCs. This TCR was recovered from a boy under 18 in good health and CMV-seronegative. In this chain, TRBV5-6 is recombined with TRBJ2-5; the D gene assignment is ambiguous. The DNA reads TGTGCCAGCAGCTTGGACGAGAAAGAGACCCAGTACTTC. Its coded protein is CASSLDEKETQYF. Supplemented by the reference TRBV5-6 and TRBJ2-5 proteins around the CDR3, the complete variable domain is DAGVTQSPTHLIKTRGQQVTLRCSPKSGHDTVSWYQQALGQGPQFIFQYYEEEERQRGNFPDRFSGHQFPNYSSELNVNALLLGDSALYLCASSLDEKETQYFGPGTRLLVL.